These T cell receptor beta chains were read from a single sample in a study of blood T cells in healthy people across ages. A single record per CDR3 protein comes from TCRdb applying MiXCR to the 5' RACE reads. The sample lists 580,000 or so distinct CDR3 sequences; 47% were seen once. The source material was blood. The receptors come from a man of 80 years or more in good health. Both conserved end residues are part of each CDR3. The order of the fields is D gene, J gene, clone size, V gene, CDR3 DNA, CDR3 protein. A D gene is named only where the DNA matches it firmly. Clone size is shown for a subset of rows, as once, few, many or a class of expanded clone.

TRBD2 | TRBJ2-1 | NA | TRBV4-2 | TGTGCCAGCAGCTTACAACTAGCGGGGTACAATGAGCAGTTCTTC | CASSLQLAGYNEQFF
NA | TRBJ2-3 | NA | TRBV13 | TGTGCCAGCAGCAAAAGGGACAGCACAGATACGCAGTATTTT | CASSKRDSTDTQYF
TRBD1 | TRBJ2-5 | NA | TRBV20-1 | TGCAGTGCCCCTAGGGGGCACTCAAAAGAGACCCAGTACTTC | CSAPRGHSKETQYF
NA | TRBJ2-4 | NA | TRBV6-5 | TGTGCCAGCAGTTACTACGGGACCAACATTCAGTACTTC | CASSYYGTNIQYF
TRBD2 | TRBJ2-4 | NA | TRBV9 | TGTGCCAGCAGCGTAGGAACCGTTAGCGGGGGGGCACAAAACATTCAGTACTTC | CASSVGTVSGGAQNIQYF
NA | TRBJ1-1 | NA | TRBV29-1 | TGCAGCGTTCAACGGAGCACTGAAGCTTTCTTT | CSVQRSTEAFF
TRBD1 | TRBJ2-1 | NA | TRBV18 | TGTGCCAGCTCACCAAACCCGGGACAGGGCAATGAGCAGTTCTTC | CASSPNPGQGNEQFF
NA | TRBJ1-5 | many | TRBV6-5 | TGTGCCAGCAGGCCGGGTCAGGGCAATCAGCCCCAGCATTTT | CASRPGQGNQPQHF
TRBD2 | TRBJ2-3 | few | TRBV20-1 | TGCAGTGCTAGAGATCCTAGCGGATCAGATACGCAGTATTTT | CSARDPSGSDTQYF
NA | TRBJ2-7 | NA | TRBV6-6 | TGTGCCAGCAGTGACGGGGGTGTCCACGAGCAGTACTTC | CASSDGGVHEQYF
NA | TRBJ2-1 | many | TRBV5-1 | TGCGCCAGCAGCTTCGACGTATACAATGAGCAGTTCTTC | CASSFDVYNEQFF
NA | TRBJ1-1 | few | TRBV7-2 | TGTGCCAGCAGCTCCGGGGGAAGATGGATGGCTTTCTTT | CASSSGGRWMAFF
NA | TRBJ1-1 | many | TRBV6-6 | TGTGCCAGCTCCTCTAAGGGGAGTTTGGTCACTGAAGCTTTCTTT | CASSSKGSLVTEAFF
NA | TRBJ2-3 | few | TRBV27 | TGTGCCAGCAGTGACTACAGTTCGCCCACAGATACGCAGTATTTT | CASSDYSSPTDTQYF
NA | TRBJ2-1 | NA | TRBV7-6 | TGTGCCAGCAGCGTCGGGTCCGCCAGGCTTCATGAGCAGTTCTTC | CASSVGSARLHEQFF
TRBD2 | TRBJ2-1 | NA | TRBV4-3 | TGCGCCAGCAGCCGGTCGCTAGCGGGGGGGCCTGGATACAATGAGCAGTTCTTC | CASSRSLAGGPGYNEQFF
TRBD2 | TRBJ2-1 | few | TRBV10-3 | TGTGCCATCACCAGGGCTAGCGGGAAAAACAATGAGCAGTTCTTC | CAITRASGKNNEQFF
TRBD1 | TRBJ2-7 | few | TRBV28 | TGTGCCAGCACCGAGACAGGGGAAAGAAACGAGCAGTACTTC | CASTETGERNEQYF
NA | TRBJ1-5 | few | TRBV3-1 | TGTGCCAGCAGCTTGTCTAACGGCAGGGCTGGGCAGCCCCAGCATTTT | CASSLSNGRAGQPQHF
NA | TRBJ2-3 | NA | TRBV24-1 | TGTGCCACCAGTGAGCCGGACATCTCAGATACGCAGTATTTT | CATSEPDISDTQYF
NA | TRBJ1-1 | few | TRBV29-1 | TGCAGCGTGGCCTCGACAGGGAACACTGAAGCTTTCTTT | CSVASTGNTEAFF
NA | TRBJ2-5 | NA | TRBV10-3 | TGTACCATCAGTGATGGGGGTGGGAAAGAGACCCAGTACTTC | CTISDGGGKETQYF
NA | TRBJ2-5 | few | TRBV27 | TGTGCCAGCAGTCGGGGGTCCCAGGGTGAGACCCAGTACTTC | CASSRGSQGETQYF
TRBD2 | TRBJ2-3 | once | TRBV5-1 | TGCGCCAGCAGGCCTAGCGGGCGGACAGATACGCAGTATTTT | CASRPSGRTDTQYF
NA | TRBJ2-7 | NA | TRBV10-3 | TGTGCCATCAGTGAGTCGATGGCAGCAGAGGAGTACGAGGAGCAGTACTTC | CAISESMAAEEYEEQYF
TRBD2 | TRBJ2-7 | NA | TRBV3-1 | TGTGCCAGCAGCCAACCAGGGACTAGTTCCGAGCAGTACTTC | CASSQPGTSSEQYF
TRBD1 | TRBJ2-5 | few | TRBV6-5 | TGTGCCAGCAGTCGGGGACAGGCGAGGGGTCAAGAGACCCAGTACTTC | CASSRGQARGQETQYF
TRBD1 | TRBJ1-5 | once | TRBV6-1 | TGTGCCAGCAGTGCAACCGGGACAGTTAGCAATCAGCCCCAGCATTTT | CASSATGTVSNQPQHF
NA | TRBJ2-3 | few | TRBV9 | TGTGCCAGCAGCGTAAATGCGGGCGCCCAAGATACGCAGTATTTT | CASSVNAGAQDTQYF
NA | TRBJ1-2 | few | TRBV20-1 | TGCAGTGCTGTTTCAACAGGGTATCGACGGGGAGGCTACACCTTC | CSAVSTGYRRGGYTF
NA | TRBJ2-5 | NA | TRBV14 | TGTGCCAGCAGCCCCCGCGTCGGGGCTCGAGAGACCCAGTACTTC | CASSPRVGARETQYF
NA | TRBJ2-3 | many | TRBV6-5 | TGTGCCAGCAGTTACCGGACTCAGCCTAGCACAGATACGCAGTATTTT | CASSYRTQPSTDTQYF
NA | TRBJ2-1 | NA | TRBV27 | TGTGCCAGCACCTGGAGACGCCCGAGCTCCTACAATGAGCAGTTCTTC | CASTWRRPSSYNEQFF
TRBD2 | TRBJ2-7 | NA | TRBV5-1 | TGCGCCAGCAGCTTGGGGGGGGGTGACGGCAATGAGCAGTACTTC | CASSLGGGDGNEQYF
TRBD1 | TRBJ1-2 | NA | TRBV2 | TGTGCCATCAGGCGGGACAGTTCCTATGGCTACACCTTC | CAIRRDSSYGYTF
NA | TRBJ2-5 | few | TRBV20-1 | TGCAGTGCTAGAGATTTTACAAACCAAGAGACCCAGTACTTC | CSARDFTNQETQYF
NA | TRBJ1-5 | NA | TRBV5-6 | TGTGCCAGCAGCATTCTCGGGACGGCTGATCAGCCCCAGCATTTT | CASSILGTADQPQHF
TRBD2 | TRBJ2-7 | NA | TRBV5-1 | TGCGCCAGCAGCCAAACTAGCGGGGTCTACGAGCAGTACTTC | CASSQTSGVYEQYF
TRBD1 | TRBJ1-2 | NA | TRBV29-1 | TGCAGCGTGCAAACAGGGGGCGGCTACACCTTC | CSVQTGGGYTF
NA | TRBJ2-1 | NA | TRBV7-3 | TGTGCCAGCAGCATCCCTCCAGGTCGGCAGTTCTTC | CASSIPPGRQFF